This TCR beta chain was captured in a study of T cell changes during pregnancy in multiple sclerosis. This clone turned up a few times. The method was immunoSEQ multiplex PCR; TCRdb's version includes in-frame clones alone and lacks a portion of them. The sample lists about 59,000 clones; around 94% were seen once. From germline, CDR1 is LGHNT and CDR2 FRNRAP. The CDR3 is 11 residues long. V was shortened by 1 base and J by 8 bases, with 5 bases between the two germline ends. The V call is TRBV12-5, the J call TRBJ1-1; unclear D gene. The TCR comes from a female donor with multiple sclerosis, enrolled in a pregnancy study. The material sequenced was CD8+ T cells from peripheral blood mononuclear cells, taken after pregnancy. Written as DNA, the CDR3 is TGTGCTAGTGGTTTGGCAGGCGAAGCTTTCTTT. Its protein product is CASGLAGEAFF.